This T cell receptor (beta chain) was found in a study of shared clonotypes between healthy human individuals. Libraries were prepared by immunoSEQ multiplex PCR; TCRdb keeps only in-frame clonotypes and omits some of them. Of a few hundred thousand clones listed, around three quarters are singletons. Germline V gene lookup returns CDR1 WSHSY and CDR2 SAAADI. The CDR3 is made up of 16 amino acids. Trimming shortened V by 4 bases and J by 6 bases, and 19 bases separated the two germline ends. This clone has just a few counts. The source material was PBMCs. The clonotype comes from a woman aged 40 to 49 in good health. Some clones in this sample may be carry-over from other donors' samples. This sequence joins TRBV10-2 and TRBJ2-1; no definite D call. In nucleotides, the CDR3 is TGCGCCAGCAGTGTAGGGCTGGTGACCCTCGGCAATGAGCAGTTCTTC. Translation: CASSVGLVTLGNEQFF.